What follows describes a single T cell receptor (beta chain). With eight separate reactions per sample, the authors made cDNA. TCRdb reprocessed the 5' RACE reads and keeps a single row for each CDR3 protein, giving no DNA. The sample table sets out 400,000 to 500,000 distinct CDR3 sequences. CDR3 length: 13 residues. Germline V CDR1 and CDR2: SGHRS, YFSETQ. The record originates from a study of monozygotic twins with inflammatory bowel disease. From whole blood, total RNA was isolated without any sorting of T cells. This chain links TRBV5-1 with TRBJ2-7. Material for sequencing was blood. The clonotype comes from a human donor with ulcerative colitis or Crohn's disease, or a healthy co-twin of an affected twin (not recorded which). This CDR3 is CASSLGLTYEQYF.